This T cell receptor (beta chain) derives from a study of blood T cell repertoires in COVID-19. At the level of the study: From the United States, Italy and Spain came samples of acute and convalescent COVID-19. Sources were T cells, B-cell-depleted T cells, or PBMCs; the material itself was cDNA or gDNA.

CDR1 and CDR2 (germline): MNHEY, SVGAGI. The V end was cut by 4 bases, the J end by 1 base, with 10 bases between. The CDR3 covers 14 residues. Source study methods: It was from reference gene primer amplification that nucleated cell counts were estimated. Measured with immunoSEQ multiplex PCR; TCRdb has only the in-frame clones, and not every one. V and J calls and clone size are those listed in that table; D and trimming were worked out from the DNA. The sample carries 200,000 to 300,000 clones, about 85% recorded once. The receptor's source is a man between 18 and 29 years old with active or convalescent COVID-19. The chain has TRBV6-5 and TRBJ1-2, with D maybe TRBD1 (6 bases). Sequencing was performed on peripheral blood. The CDR3 reads CASSSLQGNYGYTF. The DNA for the CDR3 is TGTGCCAGCAGTTCGCTACAGGGTAACTATGGCTACACCTTC.